What follows are 15 T cell receptor beta chains derived from one specimen sequenced in a study of blood T cell repertoires in COVID-19 (dated by TCRdb to 2020 to 2021). Receptor libraries were prepared by the immunoSEQ multiplex PCR assay. As stored in TCRdb, this immuneACCESS dataset retains in-frame rearrangements with V and J assigned. A fraction of the clones does not appear; measured against another copy, unresolved V genes explain less than half of the discrepancy, and the remainder lacks a known reason. The table for this sample lists more than 150,000 clones; around 85% of them were counted only once. The ten biggest clones cover 3% to 4% of the sample. The sequenced material came from peripheral blood. These receptors all stem from a woman aged 70-85 years with acute or convalescent COVID-19.

This chain joins TRBV18 and TRBJ2-1, with 10 bases aligning to TRBD2. CDR1 is KGHSH and CDR2 is LQKENI in the germline V gene. Losses at the gene ends were 4 bases for V and 4 bases for J; bases not matched to a gene: 4. CDR3 length: 15 amino acids. CDR3 residues: CASSQIAGGYNEQFF. The CDR3 DNA sequence: TGTGCCAGCTCACAAATAGCGGGAGGTTACAATGAGCAGTTCTTC.

This CDR3 reads CATSIHGQVNQPQHF. Written as DNA, the CDR3 is TGTGCCACCAGCATACACGGACAGGTAAATCAGCCCCAGCATTTT. V and J are TRBV15 and TRBJ1-5, with TRBD1 identical over 7 bases. Germline V CDR1 and CDR2: LNHNV, YYDKDF (reference sequence). Losses at the gene ends were 4 bases for V and 4 bases for J; bases not matched to a gene: 7. CDR3 size: 15 residues.

The chain carries TRBV7-9 and TRBJ2-1, with 8 nucleotides matching TRBD2. The germline V gene has CDR1 SEHNR and CDR2 FQNEAQ (reference sequence). The CDR3 is made up of 16 amino acids. V lost 2 bases and J lost 2; bases outside the gene matches: 5. The CDR3 DNA sequence: TGTGCCAGCAGCTTAAGTGCGGGAGGTACCTACAATGAGCAGTTCTTC. As protein: CASSLSAGGTYNEQFF.

The chain carries TRBV4-3 and TRBJ1-5; 8 positions match TRBD1. The V gene end was trimmed by 4 bases and the J gene end by 4 bases; junction bases not matched to a gene: 6. Germline assignment: CDR1 LGHNA and CDR2 YSLEER. The CDR3 runs 15 residues. The CDR3 DNA reads TGCGCCAGCAGCCCGAGACAGGGGACGAATCAGCCCCAGCATTTT. This translates into CASSPRQGTNQPQHF.

This chain connects TRBV5-4 to TRBJ1-2, with a tentative D call TRBD1 (6 bases). Trimming pared 2 bases from V and 6 bases from J, leaving 8 bases between. The CDR3 consists of 12 residues. Per the germline V gene, CDR1 is SGHNT and CDR2 is YYREEE (reference sequence). The CDR3 nucleotides are TGTGCCAGCAGCTTCACAGGGAATGGCTACACCTTC. Its translation is CASSFTGNGYTF.

The V and J genes are TRBV10-3 and TRBJ2-6; perhaps TRBD1 as D (6 bases). V gave up 8 bases and J gave up 2 bases, with 7 bases separating them. Germline CDR1 ENHRY, CDR2 SYGVKD. The CDR3 has 13 residues. The CDR3 protein is CAIRDTGANVLTF. CDR3 coding DNA: TGTGCCATCCGGGACACTGGGGCCAACGTCCTGACTTTC.

The genes are TRBV30 and TRBJ2-2; possibly TRBD2 for D (6 bases). The CDR3 loop spans 15 amino acids. Germline loops: CDR1 GTSNPN, CDR2 SVGIG (reference sequence). Trimming pared 0 bases from V and 4 bases from J, leaving 12 bases between. Here the CDR3 reads CAWSVPGVRTGELFF. Here the CDR3 DNA reads TGTGCCTGGAGTGTACCGGGGGTTCGCACCGGGGAGCTGTTTTTT. Full variable domain (rest looked up from reference TRBV30 and TRBJ2-2): SQTIHQWPATLVQPVGSPLSLECTVEGTSNPNLYWYRQAAGRGLQLLFYSVGIGQISSEVPQNLSASRPQDRQFILSSKKLLLSDSGFYLCAWSVPGVRTGELFFGEGSRLTVL.

The V call is TRBV7-9, the J call TRBJ1-2; 7 bases line up with TRBD1. The CDR3 is 14 amino acids. The trim removed 5 bases at V and 7 bases at J, leaving 10 bases unmatched. Per the germline V gene, CDR1 is SEHNR and CDR2 is FQNEAQ (reference sequence). The CDR3 sequence is CASSPLEGAGGYTF. The CDR3 coding sequence is TGTGCCAGCAGCCCCCTCGAGGGGGCGGGTGGCTACACCTTC.

The chain joins TRBV27 to TRBJ2-3, with 8 nucleotides matching TRBD2. The V segment lost 6 bases and the J segment 2 bases; nucleotides outside the gene matches: 10. The germline V gene encodes CDR1 MNHEY and CDR2 SMNVEV (reference sequence). The CDR3 runs to 16 residues. DNA of the CDR3: TGTGCCAGCAGCCTCACAGGGACTAGATCCACAGATACGCAGTATTTT. It is translated as CASSLTGTRSTDTQYF.

The V and J genes are TRBV7-8 and TRBJ1-5, with D hard to call. The length of the CDR3 is 14 residues. Per germline, CDR1 SGHVS and CDR2 FQNEAQ. Trimming removed 1 base from V and 3 bases from J, with 7 bases in between. Here the CDR3 reads CASSLGGNNQPQHF. The CDR3 coding sequence is TGTGCCAGCAGCTTAGGCGGCAACAATCAGCCCCAGCATTTT.

The rearrangement uses TRBV7-8 and TRBJ1-3, with 7 nucleotides matching TRBD1. The CDR3 has 17 amino acids. CDR1 and CDR2 from the germline V gene are SGHVS and FQNEAQ. Losses at the gene ends were 2 bases for V and 0 bases for J; bases not matched to a gene: 7. CDR3 protein: CASSLLTGVASGNTIYF. CDR3 nucleotides: TGTGCCAGCAGCTTACTAACAGGGGTAGCCTCTGGAAACACCATATATTTT. Full variable domain (outside the CDR3, taken from reference TRBV7-8 and TRBJ1-3): GAGVSQSPRYKVAKRGQDVALRCDPISGHVSLFWYQQALGQGPEFLTYFQNEAQLDKSGLPSDRFFAERPEGSVSTLKIQRTQQEDSAVYLCASSLLTGVASGNTIYFGEGSWLTVV.

CDR3 nucleotide sequence: TGTGCCAGCAGCGGGACAGGTAGAAAATACGAGCAGTACTTC. The encoded protein is CASSGTGRKYEQYF. This chain connects TRBV7-2 to TRBJ2-7; 8 bases line up with TRBD1. CDR3 length: 14 amino acids. Germline loops: CDR1 SGHTA, CDR2 FQGNSA. Trimming took 5 bases from V and 4 from J; bases not matched to a gene: 7.

CDR3 bases: TGTGCCAGCACCCGAACGGGGGGTAGCTCCTACAATGAGCAGTTCTTC. It encodes CASTRTGGSSYNEQFF. The chain employs TRBV7-6 and TRBJ2-1, with 7 positions matching TRBD2. The CDR3 extends over 16 amino acids. J lost 0 bases, V lost 7 bases, and 9 bases had no gene match. Germline loops: CDR1 SGHVS, CDR2 FNYEAQ.

The chain carries TRBV5-1 and TRBJ2-1, with 12 bases matching TRBD2. This CDR3 comprises 17 residues. Germline loops: CDR1 SGHRS, CDR2 YFSETQ. Trimming removed 5 bases from V and 4 bases from J; junction bases left unmatched: 10. The CDR3 sequence: CASSFFPLAGGYNEQFF. The CDR3 bases are TGCGCCAGCAGTTTTTTCCCCCTAGCGGGGGGGTACAATGAGCAGTTCTTC. Using reference TRBV5-1 and TRBJ2-1 for the parts outside the CDR3, the full variable domain is KAGVTQTPRYLIKTRGQQVTLSCSPISGHRSVSWYQQTPGQGLQFLFEYFSETQRNKGNFPGRFSGRQFSNSRSEMNVSTLELGDSALYLCASSFFPLAGGYNEQFFGPGTRLTVL.

V gene TRBV3-1 (or the pseudogene TRBV3-2) combines with J gene TRBJ2-1; a possible D gene is TRBD2 (6 bases). V lost 4 bases and J 7 bases, leaving 14 bases between the germline ends. Per germline, CDR1 LGHDT and CDR2 YNNKEL (reference sequence). The CDR3 length is 14 residues. The CDR3 coding sequence is TGTGCCAGCAGCCTTTGGTCGGGGAGGAATGAGCAGTTCTTC. This codes for CASSLWSGRNEQFF.